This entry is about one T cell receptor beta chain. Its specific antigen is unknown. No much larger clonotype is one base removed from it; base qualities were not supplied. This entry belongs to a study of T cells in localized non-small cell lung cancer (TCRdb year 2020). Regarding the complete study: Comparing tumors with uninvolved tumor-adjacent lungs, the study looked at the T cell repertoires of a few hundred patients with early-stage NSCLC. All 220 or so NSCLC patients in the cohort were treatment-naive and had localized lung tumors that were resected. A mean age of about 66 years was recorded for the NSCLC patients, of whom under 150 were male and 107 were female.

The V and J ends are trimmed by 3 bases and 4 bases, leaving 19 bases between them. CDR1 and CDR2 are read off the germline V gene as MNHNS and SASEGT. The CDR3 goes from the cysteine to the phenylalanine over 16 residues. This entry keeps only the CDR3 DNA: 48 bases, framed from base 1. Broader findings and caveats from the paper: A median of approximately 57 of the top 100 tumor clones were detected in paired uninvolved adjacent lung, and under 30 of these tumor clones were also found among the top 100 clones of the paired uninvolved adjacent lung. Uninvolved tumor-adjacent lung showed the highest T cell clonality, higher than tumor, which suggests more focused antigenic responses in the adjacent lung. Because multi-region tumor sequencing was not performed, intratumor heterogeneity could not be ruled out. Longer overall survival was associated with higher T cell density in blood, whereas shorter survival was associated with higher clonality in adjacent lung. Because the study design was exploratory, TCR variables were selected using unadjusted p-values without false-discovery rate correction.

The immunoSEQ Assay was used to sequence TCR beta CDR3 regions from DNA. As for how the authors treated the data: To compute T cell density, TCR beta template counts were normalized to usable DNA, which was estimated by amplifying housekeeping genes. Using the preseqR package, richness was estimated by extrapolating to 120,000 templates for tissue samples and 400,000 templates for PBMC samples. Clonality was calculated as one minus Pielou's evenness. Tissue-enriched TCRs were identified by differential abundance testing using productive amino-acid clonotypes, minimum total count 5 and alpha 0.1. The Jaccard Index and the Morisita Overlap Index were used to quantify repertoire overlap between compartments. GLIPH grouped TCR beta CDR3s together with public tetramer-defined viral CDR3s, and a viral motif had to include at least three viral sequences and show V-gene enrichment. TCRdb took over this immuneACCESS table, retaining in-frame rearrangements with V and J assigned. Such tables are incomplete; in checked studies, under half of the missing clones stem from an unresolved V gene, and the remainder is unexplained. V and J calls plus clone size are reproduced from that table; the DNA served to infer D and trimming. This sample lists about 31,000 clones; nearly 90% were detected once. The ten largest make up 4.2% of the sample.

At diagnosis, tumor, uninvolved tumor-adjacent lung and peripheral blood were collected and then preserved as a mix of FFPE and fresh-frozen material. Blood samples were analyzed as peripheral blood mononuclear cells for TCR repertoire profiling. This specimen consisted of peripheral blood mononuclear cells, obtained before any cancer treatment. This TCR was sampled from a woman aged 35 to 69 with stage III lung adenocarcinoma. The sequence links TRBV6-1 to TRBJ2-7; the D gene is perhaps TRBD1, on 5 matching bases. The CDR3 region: CASSDRWSGRDYEQYF. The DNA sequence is TGTGCCAGCAGTGATAGATGGTCGGGCAGGGATTACGAGCAGTACTTC.